The 22 T cell receptor beta chains below come from one sample, sequenced in a study of blood T cell repertoires in COVID-19. The method was immunoSEQ multiplex PCR; TCRdb's version includes in-frame clones alone and lacks a portion of them. The repertoire consists of about 290,000 clones, with approximately 89% occurring once and the leading ten covering over 8.5%. The specimen sequenced was peripheral blood. These receptor sequences come from a woman in her 30s with COVID-19, enrolled during active disease.

The genes are TRBV5-1 and TRBJ2-1, with a tentative D call TRBD1 (5 bases). The CDR3 is 13 residues long. The germline V gene encodes CDR1 SGHRS and CDR2 YFSETQ. Trimming pared 4 bases from V and 3 bases from J, leaving 8 bases between. The CDR3 reads CASSIDSYNEQFF. CDR3 nucleotide sequence: TGCGCCAGCAGCATCGACAGCTACAATGAGCAGTTCTTC.

V gene TRBV19 combines with J gene TRBJ2-2; TRBD1 is a possible D gene (6 bases). The CDR3 has 15 residues. CDR1 is LNHDA, CDR2 SQIVND, per germline (reference sequence). V was trimmed by 9 bases and J by 1 base, leaving 15 bases between them. The CDR3 region has the DNA TGTGCCAGCCGAGACAGGCCATTGAACACCGGGGAGCTGTTTTTT. Protein sequence: CASRDRPLNTGELFF. The whole variable domain, filled in from reference TRBV19 and TRBJ2-2, reads DGGITQSPKYLFRKEGQNVTLSCEQNLNHDAMYWYRQDPGQGLRLIYYSQIVNDFQKGDIAEGYSVSREKKESFPLTVTSAQKNPTAFYLCASRDRPLNTGELFFGEGSRLTVL.

This chain links TRBV27 with TRBJ2-7; tentatively, D is TRBD1 (6 bases). The V end was cut by 3 bases, the J end by 2 bases, with 14 bases between. The CDR3 has 15 amino acids. CDR1 is MNHEY, CDR2 SMNVEV, per germline (reference sequence). CDR3 region: CASSFGIPGAYEQYF. CDR3 DNA: TGTGCCAGCAGTTTTGGTATCCCAGGGGCCTACGAGCAGTACTTC.

The chain links TRBV4-1 to TRBJ2-7; maybe TRBD2 (6 bases). The CDR3 is made up of 12 amino acids. Germline lookup yields CDR1 MGHRA and CDR2 YSYEKL. V was pared by 0 bases and J by 6 bases, with 6 bases between. As DNA, the CDR3 is TGCGCCAGCAGCCAAGAGGGGGGCGAGCAGTACTTC. This gives the protein CASSQEGGEQYF.

As regards this clone: This same CDR3 is encoded by further DNA sequences in the sample. This sequence joins TRBV3-1 (or the pseudogene TRBV3-2) and TRBJ2-7, with 8 positions matching TRBD2. This CDR3 spans 11 amino acids. CDR1 LGHDT and CDR2 YNNKEL come from the germline V gene (reference sequence). Trimming took 6 bases from V and 7 from J; bases not matched to a gene: 2. CDR3 residues: CASRGGGEQYF. The CDR3 coding sequence is TGTGCCAGCAGGGGCGGGGGGGAGCAGTACTTC.

The CDR3 sequence is CASSIGTYGNQPQHF. The CDR3 coding sequence is TGTGCCAGTAGTATAGGGACATATGGTAATCAGCCCCAGCATTTT. The chain couples TRBV19 to TRBJ1-5, with D possibly being TRBD1 (5 bases). Per germline, CDR1 LNHDA and CDR2 SQIVND (reference sequence). The ends were cut back, 1 base at V and 4 bases at J, with 11 bases in the middle. The CDR3 totals 15 residues.

This chain connects TRBV7-9 to TRBJ1-4; perhaps TRBD1 as D (5 bases). Germline-derived CDR1 and CDR2 are SEHNR and FQNEAQ (reference sequence). Trimming shortened V by 6 bases and J by 8 bases, and 7 bases separated the two germline ends. This CDR3 contains 11 residues. The CDR3, as DNA: TGTGCCAGCAGTTGGGGCGAAAAACTGTTTTTT. Translated: CASSWGEKLFF. Full variable domain (remainder filled in from reference TRBV7-9 and TRBJ1-4): DTGVSQNPRHKITKRGQNVTFRCDPISEHNRLYWYRQTLGQGPEFLTYFQNEAQLEKSRLLSDRFSAERPKGSFSTLEIQRTEQGDSAMYLCASSWGEKLFFGSGTQLSVL.

The gene calls are TRBV5-1 and TRBJ1-5; D remains ambiguous. V lost 1 base and J 5 bases, leaving 7 bases between the germline ends. The germline CDR1 and CDR2 sequences are SGHRS and YFSETQ. There are 13 residues in the CDR3. In DNA form, the CDR3 reads TGCGCCAGCAGCTTGTCAGGATATCAGCCCCAGCATTTT. It translates to CASSLSGYQPQHF.

The CDR3 reads CATSRERGEGRDYGYTF. In DNA, the CDR3 is TGTGCCACCAGCAGAGAGAGGGGTGAAGGGAGGGACTATGGCTACACCTTC. The chain recombines TRBV15 with TRBJ1-2, with D perhaps TRBD1 (5 bases). This CDR3 has 17 amino acids. The germline gives CDR1 LNHNV, CDR2 YYDKDF (reference sequence). V lost 0 bases to trimming and J lost 3 bases, with 17 bases between them.

This clone has only one observation. The chain recombines TRBV9 with TRBJ1-1, with D possibly TRBD1 on 6 matching bases. CDR3 length equals 16 residues. In germline, CDR1 is SGDLS, CDR2 YYNGEE. Deletions cut 4 bases from V and 3 bases from J, with 19 bases between. The CDR3: CASSPGAGMAYTEAFF. The CDR3 bases are TGTGCCAGCAGCCCAGGGGCAGGGATGGCGTACACTGAAGCTTTCTTT.

The chain couples TRBV10-3 to TRBJ1-1; D gene unclear. The CDR3 is 17 residues long. CDR1 is ENHRY, CDR2 SYGVKD, per germline. Trimming took off 2 bases at V and 0 bases at J, with 16 bases between the two ends. Written as DNA, the CDR3 is TGTGCCATCAGTGAGGCGGCCGTCAAGAGCCTGAACACTGAAGCTTTCTTT. Protein sequence: CAISEAAVKSLNTEAFF.

V gene TRBV6-5 combines with J gene TRBJ2-2; 11 bases match TRBD1. Looked up from germline, CDR1 is MNHEY and CDR2 is SVGAGI. The CDR3 length is 14 residues. The V and J ends lost 11 bases and 13 bases, in that order; junction bases with no gene match: 15. The CDR3 sequence is CASYPGQGEGGLFF. Here the CDR3 DNA reads TGTGCCTCCTACCCGGGACAGGGGGAAGGAGGGCTGTTTTTT.

The chain uses TRBV2 and TRBJ2-5; possibly TRBD2 for D (5 bases). CDR3 length equals 13 residues. Germline CDR1 reads SNHLY; CDR2 reads FYNNEI. Trimming pared 4 bases from V and 4 bases from J, leaving 10 bases between. The CDR3, as DNA: TGTGCCAGCAGTGGAGGGTCGGGAGAGACCCAGTACTTC. Its translation: CASSGGSGETQYF.

The rearrangement links TRBV5-6 to TRBJ2-7; a weak D match, TRBD2 (6 bases). CDR3 length: 16 residues. V was shortened by 1 base and J by 2 bases, with 16 bases between the two germline ends. Per the germline V gene, CDR1 is SGHDT and CDR2 is YYEEEE. The CDR3 nucleotides are TGTGCCAGCAGCTTGAGTTTGGGGGGAACTGCCTACGAGCAGTACTTC. Translated, it gives CASSLSLGGTAYEQYF.

The V gene is TRBV5-1, the J gene TRBJ1-2, with a weak D call TRBD1 (5 bases). This CDR3 has 13 amino acids. CDR1 and CDR2 from the germline V gene are SGHRS and YFSETQ. The V end was cut by 4 bases, the J end by 7 bases, with 14 bases between. The CDR3 DNA follows: TGCGCCAGCAGCACCACCGTGGGGCTTGGCTACACCTTC. Its translation: CASSTTVGLGYTF.

The chain recombines TRBV5-1 with TRBJ1-3; D is uncertain. The CDR3 contains 16 residues. Germline assignment: CDR1 SGHRS and CDR2 YFSETQ. V lost 0 bases, J lost 0 bases, and 10 bases lay in between. The CDR3 DNA reads TGCGCCAGCAGCTTGGTCGGCGGGGTCTCTGGAAACACCATATATTTT. Translation gives CASSLVGGVSGNTIYF.

This chain connects TRBV5-1 to TRBJ1-3; D gene unclear. This CDR3 spans 13 amino acids. CDR1 is SGHRS and CDR2 is YFSETQ in the germline V gene. V dropped 5 bases and J dropped 4 bases, with 10 bases sitting between them. This CDR3 reads CASRSSPGNTIYF. In nucleotides, the CDR3 is TGCGCCAGCAGATCCTCCCCCGGAAACACCATATATTTT.

V and J are TRBV7-7 and TRBJ2-2; 8 bases fit TRBD2. The V gene's germline CDR1 is SSHAT and CDR2 FNYEAQ (reference sequence). The CDR3 contains 17 residues. After removal of 5 bases from V and 2 bases from J, the junction contained 10 bases not matched to a gene. DNA of the CDR3: TGTGCCAGCAGCCCGCATGGCGGGGGGACCAACACCGGGGAGCTGTTTTTT. This translates into CASSPHGGGTNTGELFF.

As DNA, the CDR3 is TGTGCCAGCACCGGGGGAGAGACCCAGTACTTC. As protein: CASTGGETQYF. This chain connects TRBV28 to TRBJ2-5, with TRBD2 as a possible D gene (6 bases). The germline CDR1 and CDR2 sequences are MDHEN and SYDVKM. This CDR3 is 11 amino acids long. The V and J ends lost 7 bases and 4 bases respectively, with 7 bases between them.

This rearrangement joins TRBV7-8 to TRBJ2-7; 8 nucleotides match TRBD1. Trimming cost V 5 bases and J 3 bases; bases outside gene matches: 6. Germline V gene data show CDR1 as SGHVS and CDR2 as FQNEAQ. This CDR3 is 14 amino acids long. In DNA form, the CDR3 reads TGTGCCAGCAGCCAGGGACAGGTTAGCTACGAGCAGTACTTC. It specifies CASSQGQVSYEQYF.

The rearrangement joins TRBV11-3 to TRBJ1-1; a weak D match, TRBD1 (6 bases). There are 14 residues in the CDR3. Trimming pared 5 bases from V and 1 base from J, leaving 11 bases between. Germline V gene data show CDR1 as SGHNT and CDR2 as YENEEA. The CDR3 is CASSPQGRNTEAFF. CDR3 in DNA: TGTGCCAGCAGCCCACAGGGAAGGAACACTGAAGCTTTCTTT.

The chain uses TRBV7-9 and TRBJ1-1; D uncertain. The CDR3 spans 11 residues. Germline V gene sequence: CDR1 SEHNR, CDR2 FQNEAQ (reference sequence). The germline V and J ends were trimmed by 8 bases and 0 bases, with 4 bases remaining between them. The CDR3 nucleotides read TGTGCCAGCCGTATGAACACTGAAGCTTTCTTT. Amino acid sequence: CASRMNTEAFF.